A selection of T cell receptor beta chains follows, all from one sample in a study of T cell responses to AZD1222 COVID-19 vaccine. The assay was immunoSEQ multiplex PCR, and TCRdb's table has in-frame clones only and misses some. The sample shows some 140,000 clones, about 86% of them seen only once. The input for sequencing was peripheral blood, taken on day 0 of MenACWY control vaccination. The receptors shown here come from an adult in good health. The CDR3 runs from the conserved cysteine through the conserved F or W. Each record gives: clone size, J gene, D gene, V gene, CDR3 length, CDR3 protein, CDR3 DNA. The D gene is left open where the match is weak. Rows may omit the clone size; those that give it use once, few, many or a size class.

>NA|TRBJ2-2|NA|TRBV6-5|14
CASSYQSNTGELFF
TGTGCCAGCAGTTATCAGTCGAACACCGGGGAGCTGTTTTTT
>NA|TRBJ1-2|NA|TRBV7-9|16
CASSALGSTAHHGYTF
TGTGCCAGCAGCGCCTTAGGATCGACAGCCCACCATGGCTACACCTTC
>NA|TRBJ1-2|NA|TRBV20-1|11
CSARDRYGYTF
TGCAGTGCTAGAGATAGATATGGCTACACCTTC
>NA|TRBJ2-3|TRBD1|TRBV7-8|15
CASSPRRDRGMAQYF
TGTGCCAGCAGCCCCAGACGGGACAGGGGGATGGCGCAGTATTTT
>NA|TRBJ2-1|TRBD2|TRBV19|14
CASSIVPGGGEQFF
TGTGCCAGTAGTATAGTCCCGGGGGGTGGTGAGCAGTTCTTC
>NA|TRBJ2-5|NA|TRBV3-1/TRBV3-2|13
CASTHSYQETQYF
TGTGCCAGCACCCACTCGTACCAAGAGACCCAGTACTTC
>once|TRBJ1-2|NA|TRBV5-1|15
CASSLLSAANYGYTF
TGCGCCAGCAGCTTGTTGTCCGCGGCTAACTATGGCTACACCTTC
>NA|TRBJ2-5|NA|TRBV10-2|12
CASSEDKETQYF
TGCGCCAGCAGTGAAGACAAAGAGACCCAGTACTTC
>NA|TRBJ1-5|NA|TRBV28|12
CASGPLGQPQHF
TGTGCCAGCGGCCCACTAGGCCAGCCCCAGCATTTT
>NA|TRBJ2-1|TRBD2|TRBV7-2|17
CASSLGLAGAVIHEQFF
TGTGCCAGCAGCTTAGGGCTAGCGGGAGCGGTGATCCATGAGCAGTTCTTC
>NA|TRBJ1-6|NA|TRBV24-1|13
CATSDARGTELHF
TGTGCCACCAGTGATGCGAGGGGGACCGAACTCCACTTT
>NA|TRBJ2-3|NA|TRBV10-3|17
CAISEWVGDESTDTQYF
TGTGCCATCAGTGAGTGGGTAGGAGATGAGAGCACAGATACGCAGTATTTT
>NA|TRBJ1-6|NA|TRBV2|12
CASSRDDSPLHF
TGTGCCAGCAGTCGAGATGATTCACCCCTCCACTTT
>NA|TRBJ2-5|TRBD1|TRBV11-3|14
CASSSGQGQETQYF
TGTGCCAGCAGCTCGGGACAGGGGCAAGAGACCCAGTACTTC
>NA|TRBJ2-5|NA|TRBV6-1|15
CASSETRAVGETQYF
TGTGCCAGCAGTGAAACTAGAGCGGTAGGAGAGACCCAGTACTTC
>NA|TRBJ2-2|NA|TRBV11-3|17
CASSLVPPGRSTGELFF
TGTGCCAGCAGCTTAGTACCCCCCGGTCGGTCTACCGGGGAGCTGTTTTTT
>NA|TRBJ2-7|NA|TRBV24-1|11
CATQLGSEQYF
TGTGCCACCCAATTGGGGTCCGAGCAGTACTTC
>NA|TRBJ2-1|NA|TRBV27|15
CASSLAGRPYNEQFF
TGTGCCAGCAGTTTAGCGGGTCGGCCTTACAATGAGCAGTTCTTC
>NA|TRBJ1-4|TRBD1|TRBV6-1|18
CASSEGTGIFVGGEKLFF
TGTGCCAGCAGTGAAGGGACAGGGATCTTTGTGGGGGGTGAAAAACTGTTTTTT
>NA|TRBJ1-1|TRBD1|TRBV19|14
CASHKQGTNTEAFF
TGTGCCAGCCACAAACAGGGGACGAACACTGAAGCTTTCTTT
>NA|TRBJ1-3|NA|TRBV19|14
CASRPTRAGNTIYF
TGTGCCAGTAGACCCACAAGAGCTGGAAACACCATATATTTT
>NA|TRBJ1-2|TRBD1|TRBV5-5|14
CASSVKTGLDGYTF
TGTGCCAGCAGCGTAAAGACAGGGCTCGATGGCTACACCTTC
>NA|TRBJ2-2|NA|TRBV24-1|16
CATSDIPDRSRWELFF
TGTGCCACCAGTGACATACCCGACAGGTCGCGGTGGGAGCTGTTTTTT
>once|TRBJ2-3|TRBD1|TRBV6-5|14
CASSYDRVGDTQYF
TGTGCCAGCAGTTACGACAGGGTGGGGGATACGCAGTATTTT
>NA|TRBJ2-2|TRBD2|TRBV3-1/TRBV3-2|15
CASSQEPSGTGELFF
TGTGCCAGCAGCCAAGAACCTAGCGGCACCGGGGAGCTGTTTTTT
>NA|TRBJ2-1|NA|TRBV7-2|14
CASSLGGLVNEQFF
TGTGCCAGCAGCTTAGGCGGACTGGTCAATGAGCAGTTCTTC
>NA|TRBJ1-3|NA|TRBV9|16
CASSVVVGGSGNTIYF
TGTGCCAGCAGCGTAGTCGTGGGGGGCAGTGGAAACACCATATATTTT
>NA|TRBJ2-1|NA|TRBV2|15
CASSDVTLGKNEQFF
TGTGCCAGCAGTGATGTGACCCTGGGGAAGAATGAGCAGTTCTTC
>NA|TRBJ1-6|NA|TRBV30|15
CAWKSEGLPNSPLHF
TGTGCCTGGAAGTCTGAAGGCCTCCCCAATTCACCCCTCCACTTT
>NA|TRBJ1-1|TRBD1|TRBV5-1|16
CASSLTSQGAGTEAFF
TGCGCCAGCAGCCTAACCTCACAGGGGGCAGGTACTGAAGCTTTCTTT
>NA|TRBJ2-7|NA|TRBV6-2/TRBV6-3|15
CASSYGALRGYEQYF
TGTGCCAGCAGTTACGGAGCTCTCCGGGGCTACGAGCAGTACTTC
>few|TRBJ1-2|NA|TRBV7-8|14
CASSLGPGGHGYTF
TGTGCCAGCAGCTTAGGACCCGGAGGGCATGGCTACACCTTC
>NA|TRBJ2-5|TRBD1|TRBV5-1|14
CASSTQGARETQYF
TGCGCCAGCAGCACGCAGGGGGCCCGGGAGACCCAGTACTTC
>NA|TRBJ2-7|NA|TRBV5-4|13
CASSLNHRHEQYF
TGTGCCAGCAGCTTGAATCATCGCCACGAGCAGTACTTC
>NA|TRBJ1-2|NA|TRBV29-1|11
CSVRDLYGYTF
TGCAGCGTCCGGGACCTTTATGGCTACACCTTC
>NA|TRBJ2-1|TRBD1|TRBV5-1|15
CASSPVGTGYNEQFF
TGCGCCAGCAGCCCAGTGGGGACAGGGTACAATGAGCAGTTCTTC
>once|TRBJ1-4|NA|TRBV25-1|14
CASSWGGTNEKLFF
TGTGCCAGCAGTTGGGGGGGTACGAATGAAAAACTGTTTTTT
>few|TRBJ2-3|NA|TRBV10-3|14
CATRQGIMTDTQYF
TGTGCCACCCGGCAGGGGATAATGACAGATACGCAGTATTTT
>NA|TRBJ1-6|TRBD1|TRBV6-2/TRBV6-3|15
CASSYYRGRRSPLHF
TGTGCCAGCAGTTACTACAGGGGGCGTAGGTCACCCCTCCACTTT